Listed below are T cell receptor beta chains from one sample, sequenced in a study of blood T cell repertoires in COVID-19. The protocol was immunoSEQ multiplex PCR, while the TCRdb copy is restricted to in-frame clones and leaves out a portion. The sample has some 81,000 clones, 90% to 95% seen once. Sequenced: peripheral blood. These receptors originate from a human donor with active COVID-19. The donor label of this sample is uncertain. Both conserved end residues are part of each CDR3. The D gene is left open where the match is weak. Clone size is shown for a subset of rows, as once, few, many or a class of expanded clone.

j_gene: TRBJ2-7
d_gene: .
abundance: .
len: 14
v_gene: TRBV20-1
CDR3nt: TGCAGTGCTAGTGCAGGACACCTCTCCTACGAGCAGTACTTC
CDR3aa: CSASAGHLSYEQYF

j_gene: TRBJ2-7
d_gene: .
abundance: few
len: 13
v_gene: TRBV3-1/TRBV3-2
CDR3nt: TGTGCCAGCAGCCAAGATGGTTCCCGGGAGCAGTACTTC
CDR3aa: CASSQDGSREQYF

j_gene: TRBJ2-1
d_gene: .
abundance: .
len: 16
v_gene: TRBV18
CDR3nt: TGTGCCAGCTCACCGCTCGGGCAGGGAGGATACAATGAGCAGTTCTTC
CDR3aa: CASSPLGQGGYNEQFF

j_gene: TRBJ2-7
d_gene: .
abundance: .
len: 11
v_gene: TRBV6-5
CDR3nt: TGTGCCAGCAGTAATAACTACGAGCAGTACTTC
CDR3aa: CASSNNYEQYF

j_gene: TRBJ1-1
d_gene: .
abundance: .
len: 14
v_gene: TRBV9
CDR3nt: TGTGCCAGCAGCGCCCAGATCTCGAACACTGAAGCTTTCTTT
CDR3aa: CASSAQISNTEAFF

j_gene: TRBJ1-1
d_gene: TRBD1
abundance: .
len: 14
v_gene: TRBV6-5
CDR3nt: TGTGCCAGCAGTAAACCTGGACAGGGGTCTGAAGCTTTCTTT
CDR3aa: CASSKPGQGSEAFF

j_gene: TRBJ2-5
d_gene: .
abundance: .
len: 12
v_gene: TRBV3-1/TRBV3-2
CDR3nt: TGTGCCAGCAGCCAATTAGATGAGACCCAGTACTTC
CDR3aa: CASSQLDETQYF

j_gene: TRBJ2-1
d_gene: .
abundance: .
len: 11
v_gene: TRBV6-4
CDR3nt: TGTGCCAGCAGTGTACCCCTAAAGCAGTTCTTC
CDR3aa: CASSVPLKQFF

j_gene: TRBJ2-3
d_gene: .
abundance: .
len: 13
v_gene: TRBV4-3
CDR3nt: TGCGCCAGCAGCCAAGGACTAGCAGATACGCAGTATTTT
CDR3aa: CASSQGLADTQYF

j_gene: TRBJ2-5
d_gene: .
abundance: .
len: 14
v_gene: TRBV13
CDR3nt: TGTGCCAGCAGCTTAGTCCGGTCACTCGAGACCCAGTACTTC
CDR3aa: CASSLVRSLETQYF

j_gene: TRBJ2-1
d_gene: TRBD2
abundance: .
len: 18
v_gene: TRBV6-1
CDR3nt: TGTGCCAGCAGTGAATTGGTTTCGCTAGCGGGACCTATGGGTGAGCAGTTCTTC
CDR3aa: CASSELVSLAGPMGEQFF

j_gene: TRBJ1-5
d_gene: .
abundance: .
len: 14
v_gene: TRBV7-2
CDR3nt: TGTGCCAGCAGCTTGTTTCAGGTCAATCAGCCCCAGCATTTT
CDR3aa: CASSLFQVNQPQHF

j_gene: TRBJ2-1
d_gene: TRBD1
abundance: .
len: 15
v_gene: TRBV7-9
CDR3nt: TGTGCCAGCAGCTTGGACAGGGGGCTCTACAATGAGCAGTTCTTC
CDR3aa: CASSLDRGLYNEQFF

j_gene: TRBJ2-1
d_gene: TRBD2
abundance: .
len: 13
v_gene: TRBV7-9
CDR3nt: TGTGCCACCCGGACTAGCGGAGACAATGAGCAGTTCTTC
CDR3aa: CATRTSGDNEQFF

j_gene: TRBJ2-7
d_gene: .
abundance: .
len: 16
v_gene: TRBV3-1/TRBV3-2
CDR3nt: TGTGCCAGCAGCCAAGATCAGGGGAAGAGCTCCTACGAGCAGTACTTC
CDR3aa: CASSQDQGKSSYEQYF

j_gene: TRBJ1-1
d_gene: TRBD1
abundance: once
len: 15
v_gene: TRBV5-1
CDR3nt: TGCGCCAGCAGCTTGTCAGGGGGTGGGAACACTGAAGCTTTCTTT
CDR3aa: CASSLSGGGNTEAFF

j_gene: TRBJ1-6
d_gene: .
abundance: .
len: 14
v_gene: TRBV28
CDR3nt: TGTGCCAGCAGTTTTCGTAGGGAGTATTCACCCCTCCACTTT
CDR3aa: CASSFRREYSPLHF

j_gene: TRBJ1-1
d_gene: .
abundance: once
len: 11
v_gene: TRBV12-3/TRBV12-4
CDR3nt: TGTGCCAGCAGTTCGGTTCTTGAAGCTTTCTTT
CDR3aa: CASSSVLEAFF

j_gene: TRBJ2-4
d_gene: TRBD1
abundance: .
len: 14
v_gene: TRBV14
CDR3nt: TGTGCCAGCAGCCTTACCCCAGGGGGCTCCATTCAGTACTTC
CDR3aa: CASSLTPGGSIQYF

j_gene: TRBJ2-7
d_gene: .
abundance: .
len: 13
v_gene: TRBV12-3/TRBV12-4
CDR3nt: TGTGCCAGCAGTTGGACAGTAGTCGACGAGCAGTACTTC
CDR3aa: CASSWTVVDEQYF

j_gene: TRBJ1-1
d_gene: .
abundance: .
len: 15
v_gene: TRBV11-3
CDR3nt: TGTGCCAGCAGCTTAGTTTACAGGGAAAACACTGAAGCTTTCTTT
CDR3aa: CASSLVYRENTEAFF

j_gene: TRBJ1-2
d_gene: .
abundance: .
len: 12
v_gene: TRBV12-5
CDR3nt: TGTGCTAGTGGTTTTTCGAACTATGGCTACACCTTC
CDR3aa: CASGFSNYGYTF

j_gene: TRBJ2-2
d_gene: .
abundance: .
len: 14
v_gene: TRBV7-2
CDR3nt: TGTGCCAGCAGCTTAAACAGGGAGGGCGGGGAGCTGTTTTTT
CDR3aa: CASSLNREGGELFF

j_gene: TRBJ2-7
d_gene: TRBD2
abundance: .
len: 15
v_gene: TRBV11-2
CDR3nt: TGTGCCAGCAGCTTAGGCGGGGGGGCTGATTACGAGCAGTACTTC
CDR3aa: CASSLGGGADYEQYF

j_gene: TRBJ2-1
d_gene: TRBD2
abundance: .
len: 15
v_gene: TRBV29-1
CDR3nt: TGCAGCGTTGCCTTTGGCGGGAGCTCCTACAATGAGCAGTTCTTC
CDR3aa: CSVAFGGSSYNEQFF

j_gene: TRBJ2-3
d_gene: TRBD2
abundance: once
len: 18
v_gene: TRBV7-9
CDR3nt: TGTGCCAGCAGCTTAGCCCCCCCCGAGCGGGGGGTCATAGATACGCAGTATTTT
CDR3aa: CASSLAPPERGVIDTQYF

j_gene: TRBJ1-1
d_gene: .
abundance: .
len: 15
v_gene: TRBV6-5
CDR3nt: TGTGCCAGCAGTTACGAAGGACGTCTAGCGGCTGAAGCTTTCTTT
CDR3aa: CASSYEGRLAAEAFF

j_gene: TRBJ2-3
d_gene: .
abundance: .
len: 13
v_gene: TRBV19
CDR3nt: TGTGCCAGTAGTAACAGGGATTCGGATACGCAGTATTTT
CDR3aa: CASSNRDSDTQYF

j_gene: TRBJ2-4
d_gene: .
abundance: once
len: 18
v_gene: TRBV13
CDR3nt: TGTGCCAGCAGCTCTTGGGCAGGGGCCCCCGTAGCCAAAAACATTCAGTACTTC
CDR3aa: CASSSWAGAPVAKNIQYF

j_gene: TRBJ1-5
d_gene: TRBD1
abundance: .
len: 15
v_gene: TRBV5-1
CDR3nt: TGCGCCAGCAGCCCGGACAGGGGAAGCAATCAGCCCCAGCATTTT
CDR3aa: CASSPDRGSNQPQHF

j_gene: TRBJ2-3
d_gene: TRBD2
abundance: .
len: 15
v_gene: TRBV5-4
CDR3nt: TGTGCCAGCAGCCCGGGACTAGCTAGGGCAGATACGCAGTATTTT
CDR3aa: CASSPGLARADTQYF

j_gene: TRBJ2-1
d_gene: .
abundance: .
len: 15
v_gene: TRBV7-2
CDR3nt: TGTGCCAGCAGCTGGGTAGGTACCAGGGTCGATGAGCAGTTCTTC
CDR3aa: CASSWVGTRVDEQFF

j_gene: TRBJ1-5
d_gene: TRBD1
abundance: once
len: 16
v_gene: TRBV15
CDR3nt: TGTGCCACCAGCAGTCTCCTACAGGGGACAGGGCAGCCCCAGCATTTT
CDR3aa: CATSSLLQGTGQPQHF

j_gene: TRBJ2-7
d_gene: .
abundance: .
len: 12
v_gene: TRBV19
CDR3nt: TGTGCCAGTAAGGGAGTCTCCTACGAGCAGTACTTC
CDR3aa: CASKGVSYEQYF

j_gene: TRBJ2-4
d_gene: TRBD1
abundance: .
len: 15
v_gene: TRBV5-5
CDR3nt: TGTGCCAGCAGCTCCGACCGGGACAGTAGAAACATTCAGTACTTC
CDR3aa: CASSSDRDSRNIQYF

j_gene: TRBJ2-2
d_gene: .
abundance: .
len: 13
v_gene: TRBV12-3/TRBV12-4
CDR3nt: TGTGCCAGCAGTTTATCTAATAGCGGGGAGCTGTTTTTT
CDR3aa: CASSLSNSGELFF

j_gene: TRBJ1-1
d_gene: .
abundance: .
len: 15
v_gene: TRBV7-9
CDR3nt: TGTGCCAGCAGCTTATCCCGATCTACGAACACTGAAGCTTTCTTT
CDR3aa: CASSLSRSTNTEAFF

j_gene: TRBJ2-1
d_gene: .
abundance: .
len: 11
v_gene: TRBV6-2/TRBV6-3
CDR3nt: TGTGCCAGCAGTTTTATCAATGAGCAGTTCTTC
CDR3aa: CASSFINEQFF

j_gene: TRBJ1-2
d_gene: TRBD1
abundance: .
len: 15
v_gene: TRBV5-1
CDR3nt: TGCGCCAGCAGCATGGGGGGCAGGGGGCGAGAGGGCTACACCTTC
CDR3aa: CASSMGGRGREGYTF

j_gene: TRBJ1-2
d_gene: TRBD1
abundance: .
len: 14
v_gene: TRBV25-1
CDR3nt: TGTGCCAGCAGTTCCCGGCGAGGGGGCCGTGGCTACACCTTC
CDR3aa: CASSSRRGGRGYTF